This T cell receptor (beta chain) was profiled in a study of T cells in Graves' hyperthyroidism and ophthalmopathy. Study conclusions and caveats: Using 13 V-J features, a model discriminated ophthalmopathy from stable hyperthyroidism.

V was cut by 6 bases and J by 0 bases, with 15 bases left in between. The length of the CDR3 is 15 residues. Per the germline V gene, CDR1 is MDHEN and CDR2 is SYDVKM. Every diagnosis used clinical symptoms, serum thyroxine and TRAb, thyroid ultrasound and orbital computed tomography. It was RNA transcripts that yielded the amplified TCR beta CDR3 regions. The HTBI primer set was used in a first-round RT-PCR of the TCR CDR3. TCRdb analysed the multiplex PCR reads with MiXCR anew, one entry per CDR3 protein. The repertoire includes 450,000 to 700,000 distinct CDR3 sequences, 46% of them detected once, and 15% to 20% sits in the top ten. This clonotype showed up just a few times. Antigen: not known.

The sample was peripheral blood or thyroid tissue (not recorded which). The chain employs TRBV28 and TRBJ2-7; no clear D gene. This clonotype was obtained from an adult woman with Graves' disease, either hyperthyroidism or ophthalmopathy (not recorded which). CDR3 residues: CASSLGRTISYEQYF. Here the CDR3 DNA reads TGTGCCAGCAGCCTTGGACGCACCATCTCCTACGAGCAGTACTTC.